This T cell receptor beta chain was recovered during a study of blood T cell repertoires in COVID-19. Background on the study: Acute and convalescent COVID-19 samples came from the United States, Italy and Spain.

The study recruited people aged roughly 18 to 89 years across roughly 25 US areas. Assignments of participants to cohorts depended upon their own reported clinical history. Recovered Cohort 3 donors showed two negative PCRs, clearance, or symptom resolution. The protocol was immunoSEQ multiplex PCR, while the TCRdb copy is restricted to in-frame clones and leaves out a portion. Of 360,000 or so clones detected, around 83% appear once; the ten largest clones hold about 5.4%. The TCR originated in a woman aged 50 to 60 who had recovered from COVID-19. Specimen: PBMCs or T cells enriched from blood (not recorded which).

The CDR3 loop reads CASRDTVNSPLHF. The CDR3, as DNA: TGTGCCAGCAGGGATACAGTGAATTCACCCCTCCACTTT. The chain couples TRBV6-5 to TRBJ1-6; the D is unclear. Germline V lookup: CDR1 MNHEY, CDR2 SVGAGI. Trimming took 6 bases from V and 7 from J, leaving 10 bases between them. The CDR3 is made up of 13 amino acids.